The next 28 T cell receptor beta chains were all read from a single sample in a study of beta chain features in type 1 diabetes. These receptors' targets are unknown. Expressed TCRB transcripts were sequenced because the isolated RNA had all been reverse transcribed beforehand. Using immunoSEQ multiplex PCR, the repertoire was profiled, and TCRdb retains in-frame clones only, with some absent. The data show around 360,000 clones, with roughly 12% seen just once and approximately 0.011% held by the top ten. Study outcomes and limitations: Significant though moderate, a shortening of TCRB CDR3s appeared in all four CD4+ subsets of Type 1 diabetes patients.

The specimen was naive CD4+ T cells from blood. All receptors come from a woman in her late teens or twenties with type 1 diabetes.

This chain links TRBV29-1 with TRBJ1-2; D possibly corresponds to TRBD1 (5 bases). Trimming pared 5 bases from V and 2 bases from J, leaving 9 bases between. The CDR3 contains 12 residues. Germline assignment: CDR1 SQVTM and CDR2 ANQGSEA. This CDR3 reads CSVLTENYGYTF. As DNA, the CDR3 is TGCAGCGTTCTGACAGAGAACTATGGCTACACCTTC.

In this sample, this clone turned up once. The chain carries TRBV25-1 and TRBJ2-5, with 12 positions matching TRBD2. Germline loops: CDR1 MGHDK, CDR2 SYGVNS. CDR3 length: 16 residues. With 7 bases clipped from V and 1 base from J, the junction kept 7 bases outside the gene matches. The CDR3 coding sequence is TGTGCCAGCACCGCCGGGACTAGCGGGCTCCAAGAGACCCAGTACTTC. Translation: CASTAGTSGLQETQYF.

This clone was found a few times. This chain links TRBV7-8 with TRBJ1-2; possibly TRBD1 for D (5 bases). This CDR3 is 13 amino acids long. V was trimmed by 1 base and J by 7 bases, leaving 10 bases between them. CDR1 and CDR2 (germline): SGHVS, FQNEAQ. The CDR3 loop reads CASSLVTEFGYTF. The CDR3, as DNA: TGTGCCAGCAGCTTAGTGACAGAGTTTGGCTACACCTTC.

This clone was detected a few times. V is TRBV19 and J is TRBJ1-1, with 8 bases lining up with TRBD1. CDR3 length: 11 amino acids. Germline V gene lookup returns CDR1 LNHDA and CDR2 SQIVND (reference sequence). The V and J ends lost 6 bases and 8 bases, in that order; junction bases with no gene match: 2. The DNA of the CDR3 is TGTGCCAGTAGCTGGACAGGGGAAGCTTTCTTT. Its protein product is CASSWTGEAFF.

This CDR3 reads CAWAPRVYYSTDTQYF. The CDR3 DNA follows: TGTGCCTGGGCTCCCCGGGTCTATTATAGCACAGATACGCAGTATTTT. This rearrangement joins TRBV30 to TRBJ2-3; D not resolved. This CDR3 region has 16 residues. V shed 5 bases and J shed 0 bases, with 18 bases lying between them. Germline-derived CDR1 and CDR2 are GTSNPN and SVGIG (reference sequence). Full variable domain (remainder filled in from reference TRBV30 and TRBJ2-3): SQTIHQWPATLVQPVGSPLSLECTVEGTSNPNLYWYRQAAGRGLQLLFYSVGIGQISSEVPQNLSASRPQDRQFILSSKKLLLSDSGFYLCAWAPRVYYSTDTQYFGPGTRLTVL.

V and J are TRBV10-2 and TRBJ1-2, with D possibly being TRBD1 (5 bases). Looked up from germline, CDR1 is WSHSY and CDR2 is SAAADI. CDR3 length equals 16 residues. V shed 2 bases and J shed 0 bases, with 13 bases lying between them. The CDR3 sequence is CASSEQGAAANYGYTF. In DNA, the CDR3 is TGCGCCAGCAGTGAGCAAGGGGCGGCAGCTAACTATGGCTACACCTTC.

This clone was detected a few times. The CDR3: CASSQSGANGYTF. In DNA form, the CDR3 reads TGCGCCAGCAGTCAATCCGGAGCAAATGGCTACACCTTC. The chain couples TRBV23-1 to TRBJ1-2; no clear D gene. TRBV23-1 is classed as an ORF, of uncertain function. The CDR3 runs to 13 residues. Trimming left V 0 bases short and J 6 bases short, with 8 bases between.

The gene calls are TRBV5-4 and TRBJ2-4; the D gene is possibly TRBD1 (5 bases). The CDR3 runs to 14 residues. With 2 bases removed from V and 8 bases from J, the gap between germline ends came to 14 bases. CDR1 and CDR2 from the germline V gene are SGHNT and YYREEE (reference sequence). The CDR3 region is CASSLRLQGDIQYF. In nucleotides, the CDR3 is TGTGCCAGCAGCTTACGTCTTCAAGGGGACATTCAGTACTTC. Drawing the rest from reference TRBV5-4 and TRBJ2-4, the complete variable domain is ETGVTQSPTHLIKTRGQQVTLRCSSQSGHNTVSWYQQALGQGPQFIFQYYREEENGRGNFPPRFSGLQFPNYSSELNVNALELDDSALYLCASSLRLQGDIQYFGAGTRLSVL.

This clone was counted between two and nine times. Other DNA sequences in the sample encode the same CDR3. The chain carries TRBV9 and TRBJ1-1; a weak D match, TRBD1 (5 bases). The V and J ends lost 2 bases and 1 base respectively, with 6 bases between them. Germline lookup yields CDR1 SGDLS and CDR2 YYNGEE. This CDR3 is built from 13 residues. CDR3 bases: TGTGCCAGCAGCGTTCAGGGGAACACTGAAGCTTTCTTT. Residues: CASSVQGNTEAFF.

The chain combines TRBV5-1 with TRBJ2-2; D perhaps matches TRBD1 (5 bases). The length of the CDR3 is 13 residues. Germline V gives CDR1 SGHRS, CDR2 YFSETQ. The V end was cut by 7 bases, the J end by 0 bases, with 7 bases between. The CDR3 here is CASRQTNTGELFF. Written as DNA, the CDR3 is TGCGCCAGCCGACAGACGAACACCGGGGAGCTGTTTTTT.

This clone occurred a few times. The chain joins TRBV4-1 to TRBJ2-3, with 7 bases aligning to TRBD2. Germline CDR1 MGHRA, CDR2 YSYEKL. The CDR3 loop spans 16 amino acids. V dropped 0 bases and J dropped 2; count of bases not matched to a gene: 5. CDR3 amino acids: CASSQDRLADTDTQYF. CDR3 in DNA: TGCGCCAGCAGCCAAGATAGGCTAGCGGACACAGATACGCAGTATTTT.

The chain has TRBV30 and TRBJ2-7; 7 bases are a match to TRBD1. This CDR3 spans 15 amino acids. Trimming took 3 bases from V and 4 from J; bases not matched to a gene: 12. CDR1 and CDR2 (germline): GTSNPN, SVGIG (reference sequence). The CDR3, as DNA: TGTGCCTGGAGCGAGGTGGGTACAGGGGCATACGAGCAGTACTTC. Protein sequence: CAWSEVGTGAYEQYF.

This chain connects TRBV6-4 to TRBJ2-7; D unclear. Germline CDR1 is MRHNA and CDR2 is SNTAGT. The CDR3 covers 11 residues. Deletions cut 4 bases from V and 7 bases from J, with 8 bases between. The CDR3 DNA follows: TGTGCCAGCAGTGCCCCCGTTGAGCAGTACTTC. Protein: CASSAPVEQYF.

CDR3 region: CATDRSGYEQYF. The CDR3 DNA reads TGTGCCACCGACAGGTCTGGTTACGAGCAGTACTTC. The J gene is TRBJ2-7, the V gene TRBV6-6; possibly TRBD1 for D (6 bases). With 10 bases removed from V and 4 bases from J, the gap between germline ends came to 14 bases. Per the germline V gene, CDR1 is MNHNY and CDR2 is SVGAGI (reference sequence). This CDR3 is built from 12 residues.

The chain links TRBV19 to TRBJ1-1; D is unresolved. The CDR3 extends over 13 amino acids. Per the germline V gene, CDR1 is LNHDA and CDR2 is SQIVND (reference sequence). The ends were cut back, 6 bases at V and 5 bases at J, with 13 bases in the middle. CDR3 in amino acids: CASSHPGRTEAFF. CDR3 in DNA: TGTGCCAGTAGCCACCCGGGTCGGACTGAAGCTTTCTTT.

This clone was recorded a few times. This chain joins TRBV7-2 and TRBJ2-3, with a possible D match to TRBD2 (6 bases). The V and J ends lost 5 bases and 8 bases respectively, with 29 bases between them. The length of the CDR3 is 18 residues. CDR1 is SGHTA and CDR2 is FQGNSA in the germline V gene. The CDR3 spells CASSPWSGLQAGSRTQYF. Here the CDR3 DNA reads TGTGCCAGCAGCCCCTGGAGCGGATTACAGGCGGGATCGCGTACGCAGTATTTT.

The chain is built from TRBV5-1 and TRBJ2-1; D might be TRBD1 (6 bases). Germline V gene data show CDR1 as SGHRS and CDR2 as YFSETQ. This CDR3 contains 14 residues. The V and J ends lost 4 bases and 1 base respectively, with 9 bases between them. The CDR3 nucleotides are TGCGCCAGCAGCCACGGACAGTCCTACAATGAGCAGTTCTTC. It specifies CASSHGQSYNEQFF. Filled out from reference TRBV5-1 and TRBJ2-1, the complete variable domain reads KAGVTQTPRYLIKTRGQQVTLSCSPISGHRSVSWYQQTPGQGLQFLFEYFSETQRNKGNFPGRFSGRQFSNSRSEMNVSTLELGDSALYLCASSHGQSYNEQFFGPGTRLTVL.

This chain links TRBV6-6 with TRBJ1-5, with 8 nucleotides matching TRBD1. The ends lost 7 bases at V and 4 bases at J; junction bases unmatched: 9. The CDR3 contains 15 residues. The germline CDR1 and CDR2 sequences are MNHNY and SVGAGI (reference sequence). CDR3 in amino acids: CASKLTGTGNQPQHF. The CDR3 region has the DNA TGTGCCAGCAAACTCACCGGGACAGGAAATCAGCCCCAGCATTTT.

V and J are TRBV27 and TRBJ2-7, with D tentatively TRBD1 (6 bases). Germline V gene sequence: CDR1 MNHEY, CDR2 SMNVEV (reference sequence). The CDR3 consists of 13 residues. Trimming pared 8 bases from V and 2 bases from J, leaving 13 bases between. This CDR3 is CASDGTPTYEQYF. CDR3 nucleotides: TGTGCCAGCGATGGGACACCTACCTACGAGCAGTACTTC.

This clone was seen more than once but under ten times. V gene TRBV2 combines with J gene TRBJ1-5; 8 positions match TRBD1. This CDR3 has 14 residues. V shed 6 bases and J 0 bases; nucleotides not matched to a gene: 1. Germline V gene data show CDR1 as SNHLY and CDR2 as FYNNEI. CDR3 sequence reads: CASRDRDSNQPQHF. CDR3 coding DNA: TGTGCCAGCAGGGACAGGGATAGCAATCAGCCCCAGCATTTT.

This clone was counted between two and nine times. This sequence joins TRBV2 and TRBJ2-3, with 7 bases that match TRBD2. The CDR3 consists of 12 residues. The junction had 7 bases not matched to a gene; V was cut back by 8 bases and J by 8 bases. Germline lookup yields CDR1 SNHLY and CDR2 FYNNEI. The CDR3 reads CASFAGVGTQYF. CDR3 nucleotides: TGTGCCAGCTTCGCGGGGGTGGGTACGCAGTATTTT. Drawing the rest from reference TRBV2 and TRBJ2-3, the complete variable domain is EPEVTQTPSHQVTQMGQEVILRCVPISNHLYFYWYRQILGQKVEFLVSFYNNEISEKSEIFDDQFSVERPDGSNFTLKIRSTKLEDSAMYFCASFAGVGTQYFGPGTRLTVL.

The chain uses TRBV7-8 and TRBJ2-1; 7 nucleotides match TRBD1. Germline V CDR1 and CDR2: SGHVS, FQNEAQ. The CDR3 extends over 16 amino acids. Unmatched junction bases numbered 9, after V lost 1 base and J lost 6 bases. The CDR3 reads CASSLERGPALNEQFF. CDR3 nucleotide sequence: TGTGCCAGCAGCTTAGAGAGGGGGCCCGCTCTCAATGAGCAGTTCTTC.

This clone was recorded a few times. The rearrangement uses TRBV11-2 and TRBJ1-4; 7 positions agree with TRBD1. The CDR3 is made up of 15 amino acids. Germline CDR1 SGHAT, CDR2 FQNNGV. The V gene end was trimmed by 4 bases and the J gene end by 7 bases; junction bases not matched to a gene: 9. The CDR3 nucleotides are TGTGCCAGCAGCTCTCTCAGGGGGTTCGGTGAAAAACTGTTTTTT. Residues: CASSSLRGFGEKLFF.

This clone was seen a few times. This chain uses TRBV25-1 with TRBJ2-1, with TRBD2 matching 8 bases. The CDR3 is 16 residues long. V was pared by 5 bases and J by 4 bases, with 10 bases of the junction left unmatched. CDR1 and CDR2 (germline): MGHDK, SYGVNS. CDR3 in DNA: TGTGCCAGCAGTCTAAGGACTAGCACTACATACAATGAGCAGTTCTTC. It codes for CASSLRTSTTYNEQFF.

The V gene is TRBV28, the J gene TRBJ1-1; perhaps TRBD1 as D (6 bases). The CDR3 runs to 13 residues. Germline V gene data show CDR1 as MDHEN and CDR2 as SYDVKM. V shed 3 bases and J shed 4 bases, with 9 bases lying between them. The CDR3 is CASSLLGGTEAFF. The CDR3 DNA reads as TGTGCCAGCAGTTTGTTAGGGGGCACTGAAGCTTTCTTT.

This clone was picked up a small number of times. The V gene is TRBV5-1, the J gene TRBJ2-7, with a weak D call TRBD1 (6 bases). Looked up from germline, CDR1 is SGHRS and CDR2 is YFSETQ. V was trimmed by 3 bases and J by 6 bases, leaving 25 bases between them. CDR3 length equals 17 residues. CDR3: CASSSPGMSGDLSEQYF. Written as DNA, the CDR3 is TGCGCCAGCAGCTCCCCGGGGATGTCAGGGGATCTCTCCGAGCAGTACTTC.

The chain employs TRBV11-2 and TRBJ1-2, with 7 bases fitting TRBD1. The germline V gene encodes CDR1 SGHAT and CDR2 FQNNGV. Unmatched junction bases numbered 12, after V lost 5 bases and J lost 3 bases. The CDR3 consists of 16 residues. The CDR3 here is CASSRDQGQTYYGYTF. The CDR3 bases are TGTGCCAGCAGCCGTGACCAGGGACAGACCTACTATGGCTACACCTTC.

The chain is built from TRBV7-8 and TRBJ2-5, with 8 bases that match TRBD2. Losses at the gene ends were 6 bases for V and 3 bases for J; bases not matched to a gene: 3. CDR3 size: 13 residues. The V gene's germline CDR1 is SGHVS and CDR2 FQNEAQ. Here the CDR3 DNA reads TGTGCCAGCAGGTTTAGCGGGGAAGAGACCCAGTACTTC. Translating gives CASRFSGEETQYF. Complete variable domain (other parts from reference TRBV7-8 and TRBJ2-5): GAGVSQSPRYKVAKRGQDVALRCDPISGHVSLFWYQQALGQGPEFLTYFQNEAQLDKSGLPSDRFFAERPEGSVSTLKIQRTQQEDSAVYLCASRFSGEETQYFGPGTRLLVL.